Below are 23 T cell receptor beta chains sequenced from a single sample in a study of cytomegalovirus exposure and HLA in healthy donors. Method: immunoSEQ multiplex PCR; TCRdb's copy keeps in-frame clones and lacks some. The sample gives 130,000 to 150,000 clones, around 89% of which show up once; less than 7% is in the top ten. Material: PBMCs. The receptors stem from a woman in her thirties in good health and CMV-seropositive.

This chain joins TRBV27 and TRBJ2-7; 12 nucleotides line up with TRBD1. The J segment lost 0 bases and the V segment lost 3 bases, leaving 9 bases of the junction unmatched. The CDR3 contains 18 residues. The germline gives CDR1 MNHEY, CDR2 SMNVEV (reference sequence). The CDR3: CASSLGTGGVRSSYEQYF. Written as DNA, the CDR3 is TGTGCCAGCAGTTTGGGGACAGGGGGCGTTCGTTCCTCCTACGAGCAGTACTTC.

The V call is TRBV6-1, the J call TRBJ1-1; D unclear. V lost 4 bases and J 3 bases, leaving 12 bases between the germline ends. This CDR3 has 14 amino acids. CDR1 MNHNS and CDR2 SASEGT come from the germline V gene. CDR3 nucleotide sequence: TGTGCCAGCAGTGTAACGTCCGGGGACACTGAAGCTTTCTTT. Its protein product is CASSVTSGDTEAFF.

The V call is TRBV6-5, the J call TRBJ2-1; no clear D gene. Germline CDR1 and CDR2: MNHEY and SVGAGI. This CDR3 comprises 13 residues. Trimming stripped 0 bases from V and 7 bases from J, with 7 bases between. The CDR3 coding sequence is TGTGCCAGCAGTTACTCAATTGAGAATGAGCAGTTCTTC. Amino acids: CASSYSIENEQFF.

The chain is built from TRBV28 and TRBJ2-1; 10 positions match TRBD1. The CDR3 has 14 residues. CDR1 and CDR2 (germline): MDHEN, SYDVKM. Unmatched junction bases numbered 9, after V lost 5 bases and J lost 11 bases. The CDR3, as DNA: TGTGCCAGCAGTCCTAAGACAGGGGGCTGGAAGCAGTTCTTC. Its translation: CASSPKTGGWKQFF.

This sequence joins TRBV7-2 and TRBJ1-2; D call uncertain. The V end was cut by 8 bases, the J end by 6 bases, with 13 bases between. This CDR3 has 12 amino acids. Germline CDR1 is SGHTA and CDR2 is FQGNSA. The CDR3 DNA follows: TGTGCCAGCCGCCAATTGGAGGATGGCTACACCTTC. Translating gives CASRQLEDGYTF.

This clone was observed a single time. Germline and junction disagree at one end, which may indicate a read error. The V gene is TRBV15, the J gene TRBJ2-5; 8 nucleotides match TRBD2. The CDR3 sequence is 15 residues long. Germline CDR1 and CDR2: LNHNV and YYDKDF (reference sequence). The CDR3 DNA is TGTGCCACCAACAGATTAGCGGGGCGAAAAGAGACCCAGTACTTC. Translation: CATNRLAGRKETQYF.

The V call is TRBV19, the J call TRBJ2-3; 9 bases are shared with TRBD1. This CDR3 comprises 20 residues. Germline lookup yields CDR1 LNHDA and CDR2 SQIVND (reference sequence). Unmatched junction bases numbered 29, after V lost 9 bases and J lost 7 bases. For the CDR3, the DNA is TGTGCCAGCTCTTTTTACGGGCTTGACCGGAAAACAGGGGGCATGAATACGCAGTATTTT. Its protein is CASSFYGLDRKTGGMNTQYF.

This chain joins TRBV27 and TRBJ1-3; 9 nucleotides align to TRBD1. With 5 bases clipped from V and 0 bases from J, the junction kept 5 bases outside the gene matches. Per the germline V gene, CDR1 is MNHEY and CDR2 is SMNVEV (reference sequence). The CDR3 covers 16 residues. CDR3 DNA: TGTGCCAGCAGTCCTGGACAGGGGAGCTCTGGAAACACCATATATTTT. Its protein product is CASSPGQGSSGNTIYF.

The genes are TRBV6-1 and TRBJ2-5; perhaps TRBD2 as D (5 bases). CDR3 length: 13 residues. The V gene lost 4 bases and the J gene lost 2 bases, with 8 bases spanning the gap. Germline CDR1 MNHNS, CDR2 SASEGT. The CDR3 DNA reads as TGTGCCAGCAGTGGGACTCAGCAAGAGACCCAGTACTTC. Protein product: CASSGTQQETQYF.

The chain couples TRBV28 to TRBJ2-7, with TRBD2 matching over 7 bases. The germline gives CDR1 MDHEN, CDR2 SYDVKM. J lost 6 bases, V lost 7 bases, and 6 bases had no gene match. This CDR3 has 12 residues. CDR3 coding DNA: TGTGCCAGCAACTCGGGACTACGCGAGCAGTACTTC. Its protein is CASNSGLREQYF.

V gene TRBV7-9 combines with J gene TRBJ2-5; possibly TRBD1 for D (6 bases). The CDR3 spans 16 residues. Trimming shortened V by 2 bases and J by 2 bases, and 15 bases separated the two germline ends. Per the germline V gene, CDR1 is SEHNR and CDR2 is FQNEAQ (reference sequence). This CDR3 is CASSLPSRGFQETQYF. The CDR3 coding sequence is TGTGCCAGCAGCTTACCAAGCAGGGGATTTCAAGAGACCCAGTACTTC.

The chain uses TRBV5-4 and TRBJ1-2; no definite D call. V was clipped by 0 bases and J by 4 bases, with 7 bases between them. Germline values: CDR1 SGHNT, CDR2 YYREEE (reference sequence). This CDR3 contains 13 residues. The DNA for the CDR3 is TGTGCCAGCAGCTTGGCCGAGATCTATGGCTACACCTTC. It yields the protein CASSLAEIYGYTF.

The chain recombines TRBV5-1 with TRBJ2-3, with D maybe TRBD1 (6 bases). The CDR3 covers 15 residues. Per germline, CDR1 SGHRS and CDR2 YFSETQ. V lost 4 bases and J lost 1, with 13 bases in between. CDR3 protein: CASSITDSRTDTQYF. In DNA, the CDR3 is TGCGCCAGCAGCATAACGGACAGTCGCACAGATACGCAGTATTTT.

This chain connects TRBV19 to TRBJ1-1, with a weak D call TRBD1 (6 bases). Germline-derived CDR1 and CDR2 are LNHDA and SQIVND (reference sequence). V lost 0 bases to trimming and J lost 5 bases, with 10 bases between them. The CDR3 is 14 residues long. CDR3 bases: TGTGCCAGTAGTATAGAACAGGGTGGAACTGAAGCTTTCTTT. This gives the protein CASSIEQGGTEAFF.

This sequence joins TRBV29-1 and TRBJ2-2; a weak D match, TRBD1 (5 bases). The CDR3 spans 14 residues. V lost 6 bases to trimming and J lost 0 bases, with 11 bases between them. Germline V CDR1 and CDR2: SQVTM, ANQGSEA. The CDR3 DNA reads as TGCAGCGTCGCAGGGCGTTCGAACACCGGGGAGCTGTTTTTT. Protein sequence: CSVAGRSNTGELFF.

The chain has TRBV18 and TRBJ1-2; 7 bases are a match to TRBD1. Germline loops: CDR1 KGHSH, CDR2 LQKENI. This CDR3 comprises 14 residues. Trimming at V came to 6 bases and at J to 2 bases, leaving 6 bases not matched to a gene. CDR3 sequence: CASSPDRENYGYTF. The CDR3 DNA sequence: TGTGCCAGCTCCCCAGACAGGGAAAACTATGGCTACACCTTC.

The CDR3 reads CAISESPGMNTEAFF. DNA of the CDR3: TGTGCCATCAGTGAGTCGCCAGGTATGAACACTGAAGCTTTCTTT. The chain employs TRBV10-3 and TRBJ1-1, with D hard to call. Germline V gene sequence: CDR1 ENHRY, CDR2 SYGVKD. The CDR3 extends over 15 amino acids. V shed 0 bases and J shed 0 bases, with 8 bases lying between them.

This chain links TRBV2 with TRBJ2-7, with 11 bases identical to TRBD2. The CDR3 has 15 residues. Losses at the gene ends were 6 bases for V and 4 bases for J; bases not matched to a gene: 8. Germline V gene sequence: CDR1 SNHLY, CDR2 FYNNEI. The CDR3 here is CASRLEGLAEYEQYF. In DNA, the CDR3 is TGTGCCAGCAGATTGGAGGGACTAGCGGAATACGAGCAGTACTTC. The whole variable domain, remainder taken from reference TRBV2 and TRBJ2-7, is EPEVTQTPSHQVTQMGQEVILRCVPISNHLYFYWYRQILGQKVEFLVSFYNNEISEKSEIFDDQFSVERPDGSNFTLKIRSTKLEDSAMYFCASRLEGLAEYEQYFGPGTRLTVT.

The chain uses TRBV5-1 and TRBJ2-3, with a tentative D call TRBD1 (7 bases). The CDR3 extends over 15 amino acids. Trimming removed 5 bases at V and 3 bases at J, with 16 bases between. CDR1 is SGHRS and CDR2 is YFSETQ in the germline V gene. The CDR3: CASSETQGGTDTQYF. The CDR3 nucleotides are TGCGCCAGCAGTGAGACCCAGGGGGGAACAGATACGCAGTATTTT.

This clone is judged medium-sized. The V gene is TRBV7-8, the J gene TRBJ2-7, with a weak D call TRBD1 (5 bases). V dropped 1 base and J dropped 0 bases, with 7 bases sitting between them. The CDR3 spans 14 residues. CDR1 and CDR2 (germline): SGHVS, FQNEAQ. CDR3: CASSLVQDSYEQYF. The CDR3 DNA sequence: TGTGCCAGCAGCTTAGTACAGGACTCCTACGAGCAGTACTTC.

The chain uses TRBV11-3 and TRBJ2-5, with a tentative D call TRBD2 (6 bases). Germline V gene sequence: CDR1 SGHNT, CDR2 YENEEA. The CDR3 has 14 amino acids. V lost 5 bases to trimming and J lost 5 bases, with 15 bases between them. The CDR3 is CASSTRRALETQYF. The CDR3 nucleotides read TGTGCCAGCAGCACAAGGAGGGCCCTCGAGACCCAGTACTTC. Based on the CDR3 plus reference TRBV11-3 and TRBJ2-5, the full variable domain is EAGVVQSPRYKIIEKKQPVAFWCNPISGHNTLYWYLQNLGQGPELLIRYENEEAVDDSQLPKDRFSAERLKGVDSTLKIQPAELGDSAVYLCASSTRRALETQYFGPGTRLLVL.

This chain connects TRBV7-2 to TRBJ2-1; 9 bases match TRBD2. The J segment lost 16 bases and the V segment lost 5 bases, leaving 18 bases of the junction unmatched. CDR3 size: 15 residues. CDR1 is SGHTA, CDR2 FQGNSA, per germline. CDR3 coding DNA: TGTGCCAGCAGCCCATTGGTGGGTAGCGGGGGTCGGCATTTCTTC. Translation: CASSPLVGSGGRHFF.

The CDR3 spells CAISESETGGYDEQFF. CDR3 sequence (DNA): TGTGCCATCAGTGAGTCGGAAACGGGAGGATACGATGAGCAGTTCTTC. V gene TRBV10-3 combines with J gene TRBJ2-1, with TRBD2 matching 7 bases. J lost 8 bases, V lost 0 bases, and 10 bases had no gene match. There are 16 residues in the CDR3. Germline values: CDR1 ENHRY, CDR2 SYGVKD.